This T cell receptor (beta chain) was profiled in a study of blood T cell repertoires in COVID-19 (TCRdb year 2020). Regarding the research as a whole: Collaborator samples came from the United States, Italy and Spain and covered acute and convalescent phases of COVID-19. Where available, HLA class I and class II types were taken from metadata supplied by the sample provider and were not determined by assay-based typing. Nearly every sample came with metadata listing a de-identified subject ID, COVID-19 status, age in years and sex. The samples were drawn from two sources: the first 160 participants of the ongoing ImmuneRACE study, and approximately 1,300 subjects contributed by 6 global collaborators. Subjects who had been exposed to COVID-19, were actively infected with it, or had recovered from it provided the deeply sampled blood TCRbeta repertoires that made up the dataset. The material from the prospective study consisted of cDNA or gDNA derived from T cells, B-cell-depleted T cells, or PBMCs. The repertoires were released in a freely available public database intended as a resource for research on the immune response to SARS-CoV-2. Broader findings and caveats from the paper: Clinical and demographic metadata were provided uncurated, with the amount varying by source and participant.

This clone has a handful of counts. Its antigen remains undetermined. No base quality values were provided; no much bigger clone lies one nucleotide off. Including the terminal cysteine and phenylalanine, the CDR3 comprises 16 residues. The kept DNA is CDR3 alone, 48 bases in frame from the first base. The germline ends are 14 bases apart after V is trimmed by 4 bases and J by 2 bases. The germline V gene encodes CDR1 SNHLY and CDR2 FYNNEI. Participants in the prospective study were aged roughly 18 to 100 years, lived in approximately 26 United States geographic areas, and enrolled through a virtual design. In the prospective study, cohorts were assigned on the basis of participant-reported clinical history obtained from a screening survey and a study questionnaire. Exposed participants had been in contact with someone with a PCR-confirmed or clinician-diagnosed COVID-19 case within 2 weeks of study entry. Each participant in the prospective study had whole blood, serum and a nasopharyngeal or oropharyngeal swab collected by mobile phlebotomists. Participants in the prospective study had the option to provide additional blood draws and questionnaires over a 2-month period. Prospective study blood samples were shipped either frozen or at room temperature before DNA extraction.

TCRbeta CDR3 regions were amplified from genomic DNA using the immunoSEQ Assay, a bias-controlled multiplex PCR. The source study handled its data this way. The number of nucleated cells in each sample was estimated by amplification of reference gene primers within the assay. To quantify the absolute abundance of each unique TCRbeta CDR3 rearrangement, sequence reads were collapsed and filtered. For each sample, productive Simpson clonality was calculated as the square root of Simpson's diversity index over productive rearrangements. TCRdb obtained this table from immuneACCESS and retained in-frame rearrangements with V and J assigned. These tables miss some clones; where compared with another copy, unresolved V genes account for less than half of the shortfall, and the remainder is unexplained. V, J and clone size are taken as reported in that table, and D and trimming were inferred from the DNA itself. Recorded for this sample are approximately 280,000 clones; around 80% of them occurred a single time. The top ten clones comprise around 5% of the sample.

The sequenced sample was PBMCs or T cells enriched from blood (not recorded which). This TCR came from a man aged 40-55 years who had been exposed to COVID-19. Rearrangement joined TRBV2 to TRBJ2-2; a tentative D call is TRBD1 (6 bases match). In nucleotides, the sequence is TGTGCCAGCAGTGTAACCGGGACAACTAACACCGGGGAGCTGTTTTTT. This is translated as CASSVTGTTNTGELFF.